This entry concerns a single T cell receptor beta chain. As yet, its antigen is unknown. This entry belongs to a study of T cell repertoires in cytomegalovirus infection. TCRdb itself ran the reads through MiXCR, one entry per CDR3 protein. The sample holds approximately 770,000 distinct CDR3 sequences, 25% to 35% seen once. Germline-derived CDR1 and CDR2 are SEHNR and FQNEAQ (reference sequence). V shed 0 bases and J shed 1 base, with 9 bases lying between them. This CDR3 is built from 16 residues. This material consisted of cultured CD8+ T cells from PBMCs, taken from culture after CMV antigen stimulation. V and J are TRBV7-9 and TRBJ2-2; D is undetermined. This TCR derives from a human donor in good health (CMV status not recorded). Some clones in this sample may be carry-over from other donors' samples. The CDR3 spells CASSLAVRKNTGELFF. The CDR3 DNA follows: TGTGCCAGCAGCTTAGCGGTACGCAAGAACACCGGGGAGCTGTTTTTT. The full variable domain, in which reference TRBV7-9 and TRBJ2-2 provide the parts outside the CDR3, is DTGVSQNPRHKITKRGQNVTFRCDPISEHNRLYWYRQTLGQGPEFLTYFQNEAQLEKSRLLSDRFSAERPKGSFSTLEIQRTEQGDSAMYLCASSLAVRKNTGELFFGEGSRLTVL.